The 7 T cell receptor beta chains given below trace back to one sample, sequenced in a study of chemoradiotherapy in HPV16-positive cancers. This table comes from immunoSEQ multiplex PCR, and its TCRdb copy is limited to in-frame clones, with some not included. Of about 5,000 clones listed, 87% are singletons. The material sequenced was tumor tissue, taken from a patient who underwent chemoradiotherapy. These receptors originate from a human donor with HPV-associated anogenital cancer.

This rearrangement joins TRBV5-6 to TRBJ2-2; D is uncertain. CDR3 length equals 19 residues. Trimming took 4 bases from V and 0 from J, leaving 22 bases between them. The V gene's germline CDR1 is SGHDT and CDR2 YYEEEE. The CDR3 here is CASSQTLIGVPTNTGELFF. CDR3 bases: TGTGCCAGCAGCCAGACCCTTATCGGTGTGCCTACGAACACCGGGGAGCTGTTTTTT.

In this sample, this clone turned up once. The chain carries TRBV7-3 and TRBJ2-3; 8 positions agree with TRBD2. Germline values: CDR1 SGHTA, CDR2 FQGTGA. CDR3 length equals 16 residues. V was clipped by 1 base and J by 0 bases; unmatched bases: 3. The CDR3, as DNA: TGTGCCAGCAGCTTAAAAGCGGGGGTCAGCACAGATACGCAGTATTTT. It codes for CASSLKAGVSTDTQYF.

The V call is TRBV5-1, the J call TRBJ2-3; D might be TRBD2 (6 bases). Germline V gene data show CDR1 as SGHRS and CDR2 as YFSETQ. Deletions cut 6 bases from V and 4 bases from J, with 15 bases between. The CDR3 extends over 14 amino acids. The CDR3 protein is CASNWDSQADTQYF. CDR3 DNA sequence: TGCGCCAGCAACTGGGACTCCCAGGCAGATACGCAGTATTTT.

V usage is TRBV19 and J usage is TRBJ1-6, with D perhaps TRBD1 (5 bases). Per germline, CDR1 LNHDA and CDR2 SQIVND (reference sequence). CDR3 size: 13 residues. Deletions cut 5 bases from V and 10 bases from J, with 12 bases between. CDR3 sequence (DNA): TGTGCCAGTAGTCATCTACAGGAGTCACCCCTCCACTTT. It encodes CASSHLQESPLHF.

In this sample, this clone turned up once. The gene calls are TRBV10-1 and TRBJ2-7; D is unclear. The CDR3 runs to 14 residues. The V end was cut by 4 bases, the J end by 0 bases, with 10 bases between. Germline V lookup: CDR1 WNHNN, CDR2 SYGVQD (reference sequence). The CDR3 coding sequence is TGCGCCAGCAGTGCTCGGGCATCCTCCTACGAGCAGTACTTC. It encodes CASSARASSYEQYF.

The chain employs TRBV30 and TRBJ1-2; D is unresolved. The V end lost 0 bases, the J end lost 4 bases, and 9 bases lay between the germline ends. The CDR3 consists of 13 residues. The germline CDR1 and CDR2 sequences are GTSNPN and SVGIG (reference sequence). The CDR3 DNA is TGTGCCTGGAGTGTACAAGAAACCTATGGCTACACCTTC. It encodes CAWSVQETYGYTF.

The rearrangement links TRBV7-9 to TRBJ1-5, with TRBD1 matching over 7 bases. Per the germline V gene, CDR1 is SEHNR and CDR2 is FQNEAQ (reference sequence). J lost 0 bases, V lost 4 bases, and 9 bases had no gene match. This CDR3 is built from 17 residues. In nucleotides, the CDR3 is TGTGCCAGCAGCTCCATACAGGGGACGAATAGCAATCAGCCCCAGCATTTT. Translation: CASSSIQGTNSNQPQHF.